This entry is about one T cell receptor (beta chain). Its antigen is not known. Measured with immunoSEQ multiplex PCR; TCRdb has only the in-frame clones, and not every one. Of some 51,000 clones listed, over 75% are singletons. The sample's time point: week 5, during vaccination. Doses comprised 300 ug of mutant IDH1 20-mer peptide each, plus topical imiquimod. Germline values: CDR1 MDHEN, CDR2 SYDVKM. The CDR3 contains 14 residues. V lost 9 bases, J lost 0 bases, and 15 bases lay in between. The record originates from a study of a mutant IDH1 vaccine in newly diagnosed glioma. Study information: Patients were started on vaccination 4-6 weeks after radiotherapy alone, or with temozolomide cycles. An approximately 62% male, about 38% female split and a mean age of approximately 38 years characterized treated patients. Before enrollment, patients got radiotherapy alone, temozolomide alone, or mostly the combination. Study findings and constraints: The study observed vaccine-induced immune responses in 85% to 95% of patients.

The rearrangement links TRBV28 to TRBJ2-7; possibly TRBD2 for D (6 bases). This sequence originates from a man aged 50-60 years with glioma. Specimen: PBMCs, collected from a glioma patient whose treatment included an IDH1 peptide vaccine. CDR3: CASNPGLDSYEQYF. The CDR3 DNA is TGTGCCAGTAACCCGGGACTGGACTCCTACGAGCAGTACTTC.